The present T cell receptor beta chain was sequenced within a study of cytomegalovirus exposure and HLA in healthy donors. Study-wide results and limits: Within an earlier analysis, most TCR beta V segments proved productive either about 87% or about 30% of the time.

Remarks on this clone: The antigen is unknown.

Vbeta (60) and Jbeta (13) primers were used in the PCR. TCRdb's table, derived via immunoSEQ multiplex PCR, lists solely in-frame clones and lacks some. The sample yields 130,000 or so clones, around 57% seen once. This TCR came from a male donor in good health and CMV-seronegative. Sequencing was done on a sample of PBMCs.

The DNA for the CDR3 is TGCAGCGCAAAAACGGGGGTCTCCTACAATGAGCAGTTCTTC. It is translated as CSAKTGVSYNEQFF. This sequence joins TRBV29-1 and TRBJ2-1, with D perhaps TRBD2 (6 bases). The CDR3 spans 14 residues. Trimming left V 7 bases short and J 0 bases short, with 13 bases between. Germline CDR1 and CDR2: SQVTM and ANQGSEA.